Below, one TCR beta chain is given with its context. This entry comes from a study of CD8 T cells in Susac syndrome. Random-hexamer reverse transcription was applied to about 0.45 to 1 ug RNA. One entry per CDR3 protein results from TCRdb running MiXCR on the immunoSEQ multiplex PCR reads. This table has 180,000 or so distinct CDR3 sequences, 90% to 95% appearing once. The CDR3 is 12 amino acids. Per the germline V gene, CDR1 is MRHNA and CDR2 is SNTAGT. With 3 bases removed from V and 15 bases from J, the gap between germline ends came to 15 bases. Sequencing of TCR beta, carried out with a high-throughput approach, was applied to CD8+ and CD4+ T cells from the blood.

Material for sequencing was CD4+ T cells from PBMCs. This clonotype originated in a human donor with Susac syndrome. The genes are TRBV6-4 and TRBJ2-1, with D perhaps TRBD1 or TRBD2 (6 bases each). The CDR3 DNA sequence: TGTGCCAGCAGTGAAAAAGGGGGGCCGGGGTTCTTC. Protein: CASSEKGGPGFF.